The 22 T cell receptor beta chains given below trace back to one sample, sequenced in a study of cytomegalovirus exposure and HLA in healthy donors. In the PCR, 60 Vbeta and 13 Jbeta primers were used. The data were produced by immunoSEQ multiplex PCR, yet TCRdb's version contains in-frame clones alone and is incomplete. The repertoire holds roughly 180,000 clones, with 76% as singletons. The sample comprised PBMCs. The receptors originated from a female donor in good health and CMV-seronegative.

This clone was seen more than once but under ten times. The chain combines TRBV29-1 with TRBJ2-3; TRBD1 matches at 10 bases. The germline gives CDR1 SQVTM, CDR2 ANQGSEA. With V trimmed by 0 bases and J by 1 base, 4 bases remained unmatched. The CDR3 spans 16 residues. CDR3 DNA sequence: TGCAGCGTTGAAGACGGGACAGGGGTCCGCACAGATACGCAGTATTTT. Translation gives CSVEDGTGVRTDTQYF.

CDR3 DNA sequence: TGCGCCAGCAGCCAAGCGGCGGGAGGGCCTGGGGGCAATGAGCAGTTCTTC. Its translation: CASSQAAGGPGGNEQFF. The gene calls are TRBV4-1 and TRBJ2-1; 9 bases are shared with TRBD2. The germline V gene encodes CDR1 MGHRA and CDR2 YSYEKL. This CDR3 comprises 17 residues. V shed 1 base, J shed 6 bases, and the junction held 10 bases outside the gene matches.

This rearrangement joins TRBV7-9 to TRBJ2-7; D ambiguous. The CDR3 has 13 amino acids. Germline V gene sequence: CDR1 SEHNR, CDR2 FQNEAQ (reference sequence). V was trimmed by 8 bases and J by 3 bases, leaving 14 bases between them. This CDR3 is CASRSGTSYEQYF. CDR3 sequence (DNA): TGTGCCAGCCGTTCGGGTACCAGCTACGAGCAGTACTTC.

The sample holds a few counts of this clone. The V gene is TRBV5-4, the J gene TRBJ2-1; TRBD1 agrees at 10 bases. This CDR3 spans 16 amino acids. With V trimmed by 5 bases and J by 4 bases, 9 bases remained unmatched. Looked up from germline, CDR1 is SGHNT and CDR2 is YYREEE (reference sequence). The CDR3 DNA reads as TGTGCCAGCAGGGGAGAGAGACAGGGGGCATACAATGAGCAGTTCTTC. Protein: CASRGERQGAYNEQFF.

The chain couples TRBV4-2 to TRBJ1-4; TRBD1 might be the D (5 bases). V was cut by 3 bases and J by 3 bases, with 14 bases left in between. CDR1 and CDR2 (germline): LGHNA, YNFKEQ. The length of the CDR3 is 16 residues. Here the CDR3 DNA reads TGTGCCAGCAGCCAGACTGGGGGGACGGCTAATGAAAAACTGTTTTTT. It translates to CASSQTGGTANEKLFF.

The chain joins TRBV11-2 to TRBJ1-3; tentatively, D is TRBD1 (6 bases). Trimming cost V 3 bases and J 0 bases, with 6 bases left between them. This CDR3 has 14 residues. Per the germline V gene, CDR1 is SGHAT and CDR2 is FQNNGV. CDR3: CASSLDSSGNTIYF. The DNA for the CDR3 is TGTGCCAGCAGCTTGGACAGCTCTGGAAACACCATATATTTT. Looking up the rest from reference TRBV11-2 and TRBJ1-3 gives the full variable domain: EAGVAQSPRYKIIEKRQSVAFWCNPISGHATLYWYQQILGQGPKLLIQFQNNGVVDDSQLPKDRFSAERLKGVDSTLKIQPAKLEDSAVYLCASSLDSSGNTIYFGEGSWLTVV.

This CDR3 reads CASFGGSGRETQYF. In DNA form, the CDR3 reads TGTGCCAGCTTCGGGGGGTCGGGCAGGGAGACCCAGTACTTC. The chain couples TRBV6-1 to TRBJ2-5, with 7 bases fitting TRBD2. Per the germline V gene, CDR1 is MNHNS and CDR2 is SASEGT. V lost 8 bases, J lost 5 bases, and 11 bases stayed unmatched. The CDR3 sequence is 14 residues long.

In its sample, this clone was seen once. The rearrangement uses TRBV13 and TRBJ2-7, with unresolved D. V was shortened by 0 bases and J by 3 bases, with 6 bases between the two germline ends. The CDR3 is 13 amino acids. CDR1 and CDR2 from the germline V gene are PRHDT and FYEKMQ (reference sequence). The CDR3 here is CASSLGQYYEQYF. DNA for the CDR3: TGTGCCAGCAGCTTAGGACAGTACTACGAGCAGTACTTC. Based on the CDR3 plus reference TRBV13 and TRBJ2-7, the full variable domain is AAGVIQSPRHLIKEKRETATLKCYPIPRHDTVYWYQQGPGQDPQFLISFYEKMQSDKGSIPDRFSAQQFSDYHSELNMSSLELGDSALYFCASSLGQYYEQYFGPGTRLTVT.

The V gene is TRBV5-4, the J gene TRBJ2-4; 7 positions match TRBD1. Germline V lookup: CDR1 SGHNT, CDR2 YYREEE (reference sequence). The junction had 5 bases not matched to a gene; V was cut back by 4 bases and J by 1 base. This CDR3 is built from 15 residues. CDR3 protein: CASSGPTGAKNIQYF. CDR3 coding DNA: TGTGCCAGCAGCGGACCGACAGGGGCCAAAAACATTCAGTACTTC.

The V call is TRBV9, the J call TRBJ1-3; no firm D call. With 4 bases removed from V and 3 bases from J, the gap between germline ends came to 20 bases. This CDR3 has 17 residues. Per germline, CDR1 SGDLS and CDR2 YYNGEE. CDR3 nucleotides: TGTGCCAGCAGCCCTTCAGACGGGAGGATGAGTGGAAACACCATATATTTT. This translates into CASSPSDGRMSGNTIYF.

The J gene is TRBJ1-3, the V gene TRBV6-5; 7 nucleotides match TRBD1. The CDR3 runs to 15 residues. From germline, CDR1 is MNHEY and CDR2 SVGAGI. Trimming took 9 bases from V and 0 from J; bases not matched to a gene: 8. CDR3 bases: TGTGCCAGAAGCCTGAACAGGGGCTCTGGAAACACCATATATTTT. Translated: CARSLNRGSGNTIYF.

V usage is TRBV7-9 and J usage is TRBJ2-3, with a possible D match to TRBD1 (5 bases). From germline, CDR1 is SEHNR and CDR2 FQNEAQ (reference sequence). The CDR3 sequence is 14 residues long. V lost 3 bases and J 4 bases, leaving 11 bases between the germline ends. For the CDR3, the DNA is TGTGCCAGCAGCTTGAAAAGGGGCCCAGATACGCAGTATTTT. Translation gives CASSLKRGPDTQYF.

The gene calls are TRBV6-1 and TRBJ2-7, with a tentative D call TRBD2 (5 bases). The CDR3 has 15 residues. CDR1 is MNHNS and CDR2 is SASEGT in the germline V gene. V was clipped by 2 bases and J by 1 base, with 12 bases between them. The CDR3 DNA follows: TGTGCCAGCAGTGAAAGGAGGACGGGTTCCTACGAGCAGTACTTC. Its protein is CASSERRTGSYEQYF.

This clone appeared a single time. The V call is TRBV4-2, the J call TRBJ2-1; D is uncertain. CDR1 is LGHNA, CDR2 YNFKEQ, per germline. This CDR3 spans 18 amino acids. Trimming took off 0 bases at V and 4 bases at J, with 19 bases between the two ends. The CDR3 protein is CASSQDSVSVSSYNEQFF. CDR3 bases: TGTGCCAGCAGCCAAGATTCGGTAAGCGTTTCCTCTTACAATGAGCAGTTCTTC.

This rearrangement joins TRBV11-2 to TRBJ2-5, with 10 positions matching TRBD2. In germline, CDR1 is SGHAT, CDR2 FQNNGV. The junction had 10 bases not matched to a gene; V was cut back by 4 bases and J by 5 bases. The CDR3 has 16 residues. This CDR3 is CASSSSSGRAGETQYF. The CDR3 nucleotides read TGTGCCAGCAGCTCATCAAGCGGGAGGGCCGGCGAGACCCAGTACTTC.

The chain recombines TRBV25-1 with TRBJ2-5; 8 bases match TRBD1. This CDR3 comprises 17 residues. Germline assignment: CDR1 MGHDK and CDR2 SYGVNS. V gave up 1 base and J gave up 5 bases; unmatched junction bases: 12. CDR3 loop: CASSESTGTGGSETQYF. The DNA of the CDR3 is TGTGCCAGCAGTGAATCCACCGGGACAGGAGGTTCGGAGACCCAGTACTTC.

The sample holds a few counts of this clone. The gene calls are TRBV5-4 and TRBJ2-3; TRBD2 matches 9 bases. The CDR3 is made up of 16 amino acids. Germline-derived CDR1 and CDR2 are SGHNT and YYREEE (reference sequence). V dropped 1 base and J dropped 2; count of bases not matched to a gene: 5. The CDR3 nucleotides are TGTGCCAGCAGCTTGAGGTTAGCGGGGGACACAGATACGCAGTATTTT. This encodes CASSLRLAGDTDTQYF. Based on the CDR3 plus reference TRBV5-4 and TRBJ2-3, the full variable domain is ETGVTQSPTHLIKTRGQQVTLRCSSQSGHNTVSWYQQALGQGPQFIFQYYREEENGRGNFPPRFSGLQFPNYSSELNVNALELDDSALYLCASSLRLAGDTDTQYFGPGTRLTVL.

This clone showed up just a few times. At one of its ends the junction is not consistent with the germline gene, which may arise from a read error. The J gene is TRBJ1-2, the V gene TRBV28; 10 bases match TRBD1. CDR3 length: 12 amino acids. The V gene's germline CDR1 is MDHEN and CDR2 SYDVKM. CDR3 in DNA: TGTGCCAGCAGTAAGGCCGGGACAGGGGTCGCCTTC. The encoded protein is CASSKAGTGVAF.

V gene TRBV7-9 combines with J gene TRBJ2-7; 10 bases align to TRBD2. Germline lookup yields CDR1 SEHNR and CDR2 FQNEAQ (reference sequence). The CDR3 runs to 17 residues. V trimming: 5 bases; J trimming: 7 bases; junction bases outside the gene matches: 17. Here the CDR3 DNA reads TGTGCCAGCAGCCCGGTATCCGTCCTAGCGGGAGTTGGTGAGCAGTACTTC. Residues: CASSPVSVLAGVGEQYF.

The V call is TRBV5-3, the J call TRBJ2-3, with 8 bases identical to TRBD1. TRBV5-3 is designated an ORF whose function remains uncertain. J gave up 4 bases and V 4 bases, and 11 bases lay outside the gene matches. The CDR3 length is 16 residues. The CDR3 spells CARSTYRGFTSDTQYF. In DNA form, the CDR3 reads TGTGCCAGAAGCACCTACAGGGGGTTTACCTCAGATACGCAGTATTTT.

This clone was observed once. This rearrangement joins TRBV10-3 to TRBJ1-1; D is ambiguous. Germline-derived CDR1 and CDR2 are ENHRY and SYGVKD. V was pared by 6 bases and J by 11 bases, with 19 bases between. The CDR3 runs 13 residues. The CDR3 DNA sequence: TGTGCCATCAGCGGCGAGGAGCAGATCATGGCTTTCTTT. As protein: CAISGEEQIMAFF.

This rearrangement joins TRBV7-8 to TRBJ1-2; D perhaps matches TRBD1 (5 bases). Per germline, CDR1 SGHVS and CDR2 FQNEAQ. V was trimmed by 5 bases and J by 7 bases, leaving 17 bases between them. This CDR3 region has 14 residues. DNA for the CDR3: TGTGCCAGCAGCGCCATGGGGGGGGTTGGTGGCTACACCTTC. This codes for CASSAMGGVGGYTF.